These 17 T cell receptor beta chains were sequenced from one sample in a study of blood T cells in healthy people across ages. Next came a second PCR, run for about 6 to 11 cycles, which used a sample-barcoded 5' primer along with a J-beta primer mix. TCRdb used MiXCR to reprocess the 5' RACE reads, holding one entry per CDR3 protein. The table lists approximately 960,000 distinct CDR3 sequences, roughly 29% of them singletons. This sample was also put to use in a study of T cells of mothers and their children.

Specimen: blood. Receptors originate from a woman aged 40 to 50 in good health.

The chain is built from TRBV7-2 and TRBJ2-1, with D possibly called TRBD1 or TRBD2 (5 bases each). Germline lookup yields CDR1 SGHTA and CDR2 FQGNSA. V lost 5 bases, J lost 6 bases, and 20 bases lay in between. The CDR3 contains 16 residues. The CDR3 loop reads CASSLGSGTHRNEQFF. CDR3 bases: TGTGCCAGCAGCCTGGGTTCCGGGACCCACCGCAATGAGCAGTTCTTC. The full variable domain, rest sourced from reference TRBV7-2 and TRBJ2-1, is GAGVSQSPSNKVTEKGKDVELRCDPISGHTALYWYRQSLGQGLEFLIYFQGNSAPDKSGLPSDRFSAERTGGSVSTLTIQRTQQEDSAVYLCASSLGSGTHRNEQFFGPGTRLTVL.

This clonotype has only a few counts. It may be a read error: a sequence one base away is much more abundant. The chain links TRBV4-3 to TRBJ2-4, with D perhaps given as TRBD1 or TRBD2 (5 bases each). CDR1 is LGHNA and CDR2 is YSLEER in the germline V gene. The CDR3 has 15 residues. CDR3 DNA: TGCGCCAGCAGCCAAGGGGGGTACGACAAAAACATTCGGTACTTC. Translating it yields CASSQGGYDKNIRYF.

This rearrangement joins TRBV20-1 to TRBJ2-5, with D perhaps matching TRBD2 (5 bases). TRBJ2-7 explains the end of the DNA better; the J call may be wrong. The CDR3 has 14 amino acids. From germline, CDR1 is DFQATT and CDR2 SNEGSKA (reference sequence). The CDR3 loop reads CSARDPGKFYEQYF. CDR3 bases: TGCAGTGCTAGAGATCCGGGGAAATTCTACGAGCAGTACTTC.

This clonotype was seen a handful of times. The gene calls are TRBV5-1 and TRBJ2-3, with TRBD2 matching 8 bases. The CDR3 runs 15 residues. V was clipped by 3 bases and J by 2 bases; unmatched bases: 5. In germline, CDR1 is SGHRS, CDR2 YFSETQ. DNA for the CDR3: TGCGCCAGCAGCTCGGGGGGGCTTGACACAGATACGCAGTATTTT. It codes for CASSSGGLDTDTQYF.

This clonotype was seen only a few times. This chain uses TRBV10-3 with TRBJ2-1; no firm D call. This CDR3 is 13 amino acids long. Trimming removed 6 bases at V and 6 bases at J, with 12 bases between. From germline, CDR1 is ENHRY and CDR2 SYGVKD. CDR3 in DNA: TGTGCCATCAGGGAACCAGGCCTCAATGAGCAGTTCTTC. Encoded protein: CAIREPGLNEQFF.

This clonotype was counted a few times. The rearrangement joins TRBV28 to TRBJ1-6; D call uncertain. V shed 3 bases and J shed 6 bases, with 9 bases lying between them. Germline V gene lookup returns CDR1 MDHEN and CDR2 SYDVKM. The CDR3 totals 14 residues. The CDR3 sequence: CASSFGASNSPLHF. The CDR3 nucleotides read TGTGCCAGCAGTTTCGGTGCGTCTAATTCACCCCTCCACTTT. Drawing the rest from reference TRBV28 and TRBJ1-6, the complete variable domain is DVKVTQSSRYLVKRTGEKVFLECVQDMDHENMFWYRQDPGLGLRLIYFSYDVKMKEKGDIPEGYSVSREKKERFSLILESASTNQTSMYLCASSFGASNSPLHFGNGTRLTVT.

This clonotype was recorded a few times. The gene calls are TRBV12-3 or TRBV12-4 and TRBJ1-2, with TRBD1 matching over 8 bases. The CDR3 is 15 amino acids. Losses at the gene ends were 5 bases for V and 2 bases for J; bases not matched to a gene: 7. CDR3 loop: CASSPPNRGNYGYTF. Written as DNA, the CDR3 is TGTGCCAGCAGTCCCCCCAACAGGGGGAACTATGGCTACACCTTC.

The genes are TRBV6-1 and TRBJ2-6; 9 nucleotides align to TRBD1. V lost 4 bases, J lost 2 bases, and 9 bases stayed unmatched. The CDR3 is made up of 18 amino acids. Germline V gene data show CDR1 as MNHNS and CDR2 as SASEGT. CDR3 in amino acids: CASSVRPGTGTGANVLTF. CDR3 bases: TGTGCCAGCAGTGTACGTCCCGGGACAGGGACTGGGGCCAACGTCCTGACTTTC.

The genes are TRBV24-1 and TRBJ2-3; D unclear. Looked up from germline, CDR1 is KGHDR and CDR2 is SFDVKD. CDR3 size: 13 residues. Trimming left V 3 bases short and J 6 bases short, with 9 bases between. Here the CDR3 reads CATSDTIFDTQYF. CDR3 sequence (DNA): TGTGCCACCAGTGATACTATCTTTGATACGCAGTATTTT.

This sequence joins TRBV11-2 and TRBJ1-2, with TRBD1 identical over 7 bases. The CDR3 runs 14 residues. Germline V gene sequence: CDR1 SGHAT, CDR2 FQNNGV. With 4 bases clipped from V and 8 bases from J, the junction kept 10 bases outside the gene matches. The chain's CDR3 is CASSSQTGLGGYTF. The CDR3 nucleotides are TGTGCCAGCAGCTCCCAGACAGGGTTGGGCGGCTACACCTTC.

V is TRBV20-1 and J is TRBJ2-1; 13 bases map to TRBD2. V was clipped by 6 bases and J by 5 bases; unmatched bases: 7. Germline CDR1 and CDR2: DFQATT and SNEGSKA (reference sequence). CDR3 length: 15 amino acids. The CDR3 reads CSARTSGGPNNEQFF. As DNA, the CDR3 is TGCAGTGCCCGGACTAGCGGGGGTCCTAACAATGAGCAGTTCTTC.

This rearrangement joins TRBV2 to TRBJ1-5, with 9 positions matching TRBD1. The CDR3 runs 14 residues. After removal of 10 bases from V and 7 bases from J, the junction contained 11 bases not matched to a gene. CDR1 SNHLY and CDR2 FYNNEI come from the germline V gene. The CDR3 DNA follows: TGTGCCACCGGGGACAGGGCATGGGGGCAGCCCCAGCATTTT. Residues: CATGDRAWGQPQHF. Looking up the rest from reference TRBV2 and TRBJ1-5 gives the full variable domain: EPEVTQTPSHQVTQMGQEVILRCVPISNHLYFYWYRQILGQKVEFLVSFYNNEISEKSEIFDDQFSVERPDGSNFTLKIRSTKLEDSAMYFCATGDRAWGQPQHFGDGTRLSIL.

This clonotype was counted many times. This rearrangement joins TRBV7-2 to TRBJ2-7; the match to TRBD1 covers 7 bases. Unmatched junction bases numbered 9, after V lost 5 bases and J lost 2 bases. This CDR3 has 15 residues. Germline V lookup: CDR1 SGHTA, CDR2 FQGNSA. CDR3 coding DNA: TGTGCCAGCAGCCCGTGGCAGGGGGATACCTACGAGCAGTACTTC. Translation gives CASSPWQGDTYEQYF.

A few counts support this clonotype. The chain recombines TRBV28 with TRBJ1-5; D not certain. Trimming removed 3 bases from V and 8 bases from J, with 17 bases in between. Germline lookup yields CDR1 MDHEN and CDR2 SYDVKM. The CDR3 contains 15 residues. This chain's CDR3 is CASSLAWSFREPQHF. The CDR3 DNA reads TGTGCCAGCAGTTTGGCCTGGAGTTTTCGTGAGCCCCAGCATTTT.

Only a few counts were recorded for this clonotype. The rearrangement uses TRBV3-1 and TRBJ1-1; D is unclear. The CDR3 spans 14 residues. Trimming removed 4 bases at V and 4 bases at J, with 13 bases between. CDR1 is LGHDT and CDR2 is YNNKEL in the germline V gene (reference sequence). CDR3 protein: CASSPPGRLTEAFF. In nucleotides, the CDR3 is TGTGCCAGCAGCCCCCCGGGTCGGCTCACTGAAGCTTTCTTT. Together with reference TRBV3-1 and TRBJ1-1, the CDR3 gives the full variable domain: DTAVSQTPKYLVTQMGNDKSIKCEQNLGHDTMYWYKQDSKKFLKIMFSYNNKELIINETVPNRFSPKSPDKAHLNLHINSLELGDSAVYFCASSPPGRLTEAFFGQGTRLTVV.

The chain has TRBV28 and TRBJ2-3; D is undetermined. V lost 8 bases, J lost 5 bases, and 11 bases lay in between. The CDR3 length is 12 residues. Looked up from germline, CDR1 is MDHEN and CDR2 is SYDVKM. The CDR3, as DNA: TGTGCCAGCTCACCCCGGGTAGATACGCAGTATTTT. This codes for CASSPRVDTQYF.

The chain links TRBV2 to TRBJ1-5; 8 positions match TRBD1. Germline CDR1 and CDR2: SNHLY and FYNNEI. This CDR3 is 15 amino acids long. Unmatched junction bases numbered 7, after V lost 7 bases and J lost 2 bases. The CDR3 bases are TGTGCCAGCACACAGGGGGAACAAGGCAATCAGCCCCAGCATTTT. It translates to CASTQGEQGNQPQHF.